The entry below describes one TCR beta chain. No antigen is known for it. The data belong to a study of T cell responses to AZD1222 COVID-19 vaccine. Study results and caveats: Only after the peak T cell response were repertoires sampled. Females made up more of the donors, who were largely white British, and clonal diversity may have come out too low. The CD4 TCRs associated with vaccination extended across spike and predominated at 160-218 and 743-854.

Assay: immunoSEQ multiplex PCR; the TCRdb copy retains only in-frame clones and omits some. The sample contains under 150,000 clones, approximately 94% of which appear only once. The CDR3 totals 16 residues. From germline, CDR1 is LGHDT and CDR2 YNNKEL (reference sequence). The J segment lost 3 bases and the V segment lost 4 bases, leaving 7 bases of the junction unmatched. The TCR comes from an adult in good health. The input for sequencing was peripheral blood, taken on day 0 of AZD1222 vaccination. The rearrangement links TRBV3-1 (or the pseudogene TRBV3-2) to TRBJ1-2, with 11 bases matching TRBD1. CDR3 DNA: TGTGCCAGCAGCCCGAGACCGGGACAGGGGGACTATGGCTACACCTTC. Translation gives CASSPRPGQGDYGYTF.